One sample yielded the 2 T cell receptor beta chains listed below, sequenced in a study of blood T cell repertoires in COVID-19. The method was immunoSEQ multiplex PCR; TCRdb's version includes in-frame clones alone and lacks a portion of them. The sample holds around 59,000 clones; about 76% are singletons and the top ten take approximately 30%. The specimen was peripheral blood. The receptors stem from a woman aged 80 or older with active or convalescent COVID-19.

The chain uses TRBV5-1 and TRBJ1-1; a possible D gene is TRBD1 (6 bases). Germline V gene data show CDR1 as SGHRS and CDR2 as YFSETQ. V lost 3 bases and J 1 base, leaving 13 bases between the germline ends. This CDR3 has 15 residues. The CDR3 here is CASSSQGPSNTEAFF. The DNA of the CDR3 is TGCGCCAGCAGCTCACAGGGCCCTTCGAACACTGAAGCTTTCTTT.

V usage is TRBV5-1 and J usage is TRBJ1-3; D perhaps matches TRBD1 (6 bases). Germline-derived CDR1 and CDR2 are SGHRS and YFSETQ. There are 16 residues in the CDR3. Trimming stripped 0 bases from V and 0 bases from J, with 10 bases between. The CDR3 bases are TGCGCCAGCAGCTTGGAGGGGGTCTACTCTGGAAACACCATATATTTT. As protein: CASSLEGVYSGNTIYF.